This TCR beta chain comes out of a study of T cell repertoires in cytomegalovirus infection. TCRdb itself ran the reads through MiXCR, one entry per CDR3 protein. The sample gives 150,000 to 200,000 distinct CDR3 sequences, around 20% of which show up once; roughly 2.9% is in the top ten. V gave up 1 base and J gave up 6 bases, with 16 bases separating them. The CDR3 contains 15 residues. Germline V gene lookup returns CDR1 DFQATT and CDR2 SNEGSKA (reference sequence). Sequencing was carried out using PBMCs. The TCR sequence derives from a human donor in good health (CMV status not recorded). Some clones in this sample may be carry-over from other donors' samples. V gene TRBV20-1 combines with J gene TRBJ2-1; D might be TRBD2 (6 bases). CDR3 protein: CSARGRDLGLNEQFF. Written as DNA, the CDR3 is TGCAGTGCTAGAGGCCGGGACTTGGGACTCAATGAGCAGTTCTTC.